The 25 T cell receptor beta chains in this list originate from one sample, sequenced in a study of blood T cells in healthy people across ages. A second roughly 7 to 11 cycle PCR used barcoded and J-beta primers. In TCRdb, the 5' RACE reads were re-called with MiXCR into one record per CDR3 protein. Among about 1.5 million distinct CDR3 sequences listed, around 40% were seen once. Sequenced sample: blood. The receptors derive from a woman in her late teens or twenties in good health.

The chain is built from TRBV20-1 and TRBJ2-3, with unresolved D. Germline CDR1 reads DFQATT; CDR2 reads SNEGSKA (reference sequence). Deletions cut 2 bases from V and 2 bases from J, with 5 bases between. The CDR3 covers 12 residues. The CDR3 region is CSARPYTDTQYF. The CDR3 region has the DNA TGCAGTGCTAGACCATACACAGATACGCAGTATTTT.

A note on this clonotype: The junction and the germline gene differ at one end; a read error may be behind it. The chain links TRBV7-2 to TRBJ2-1; 9 positions match TRBD2. From germline, CDR1 is SGHTA and CDR2 FQGNSA. The CDR3 sequence is 16 residues long. CDR3 sequence reads: CASSLEIAGGNKEQFF. The CDR3 coding sequence is TGTGCCAGCAGCTTAGAAATTGCGGGGGGGAACAAGGAGCAGTTCTTC.

The chain has TRBV7-2 and TRBJ1-3; 11 positions agree with TRBD1. The CDR3 is 15 amino acids. Losses at the gene ends were 5 bases for V and 3 bases for J; bases not matched to a gene: 3. Germline V lookup: CDR1 SGHTA, CDR2 FQGNSA. The CDR3 nucleotides read TGTGCCAGCAGCGGACAGGGGGCAGGTGGAAACACCATATATTTT. Its protein product is CASSGQGAGGNTIYF.

In this sample, this clonotype turned up a few times. This rearrangement joins TRBV24-1 to TRBJ2-2; D is possibly TRBD2 (6 bases). CDR1 and CDR2 from the germline V gene are KGHDR and SFDVKD. This CDR3 region has 16 residues. Trimming removed 3 bases at V and 0 bases at J, with 10 bases between. Written as DNA, the CDR3 is TGTGCCACCAGTGATCAAGGACTACCGAACACCGGGGAGCTGTTTTTT. It yields the protein CATSDQGLPNTGELFF.

On this clonotype itself: Mismatch with germline at one junction end may stem from a read error. V and J are TRBV30 and TRBJ1-5; no clear D. Germline V gene data show CDR1 as GTSNPN and CDR2 as SVGIG (reference sequence). The CDR3 spans 13 residues. The CDR3 loop is CACSRDTNQPRHF. DNA of the CDR3: TGTGCCTGCTCCCGGGATACCAATCAGCCCCGGCATTTT.

The chain carries TRBV7-9 and TRBJ2-1, with 9 bases fitting TRBD2. This CDR3 comprises 14 residues. The germline gives CDR1 SEHNR, CDR2 FQNEAQ (reference sequence). Trimming at V came to 6 bases and at J to 6 bases, leaving 6 bases not matched to a gene. CDR3 in amino acids: CASSRFSGSNEQFF. The CDR3 region has the DNA TGTGCCAGCAGTCGGTTTAGCGGGAGCAATGAGCAGTTCTTC.

This clonotype has more than one count but fewer than ten. The V and J genes are TRBV20-1 and TRBJ2-7; D unclear. This CDR3 is built from 13 residues. The germline V gene encodes CDR1 DFQATT and CDR2 SNEGSKA (reference sequence). Trimming cost V 3 bases and J 0 bases, with 9 bases left between them. CDR3 nucleotide sequence: TGCAGTGCTAGGGCTGAGAGCTCCTACGAGCAGTACTTC. Translation: CSARAESSYEQYF.

A few counts support this clonotype. The chain is built from TRBV29-1 and TRBJ1-1; unclear D gene. The CDR3 has 11 residues. In germline, CDR1 is SQVTM, CDR2 ANQGSEA. V gave up 5 bases and J gave up 5 bases, with 9 bases separating them. CDR3 DNA sequence: TGCAGCGTTCGACTCCCGACTGAAGCTTTCTTT. Its translation: CSVRLPTEAFF. Drawing the rest from reference TRBV29-1 and TRBJ1-1, the complete variable domain is SAVISQKPSRDICQRGTSLTIQCQVDSQVTMMFWYRQQPGQSLTLIATANQGSEATYESGFVIDKFPISRPNLTFSTLTVSNMSPEDSSIYLCSVRLPTEAFFGQGTRLTVV.

The CDR3 sequence is CASSARRDLETNEKLFF. CDR3 nucleotide sequence: TGTGCCAGCAGCGCCCGGCGGGACTTGGAAACTAATGAAAAACTGTTTTTT. This chain connects TRBV14 to TRBJ1-4; a weak D match, TRBD1 (5 bases). This CDR3 is built from 17 residues. Deletions cut 5 bases from V and 1 base from J, with 17 bases between. Germline-derived CDR1 and CDR2 are SGHDN and FVKESK. The variable domain in full, with the rest retrieved from reference TRBV14 and TRBJ1-4, is EAGVTQFPSHSVIEKGQTVTLRCDPISGHDNLYWYRRVMGKEIKFLLHFVKESKQDESGMPNNRFLAERTGGTYSTLKVQPAELEDSGVYFCASSARRDLETNEKLFFGSGTQLSVL.

This clonotype occurred once. The chain is built from TRBV7-2 and TRBJ2-2; D is uncertain. The V gene's germline CDR1 is SGHTA and CDR2 FQGNSA. CDR3 size: 16 residues. Between the trimmed V and J ends, which lost 5 bases and 1 base, there was a span of 14 bases. CDR3 DNA sequence: TGTGCCAGCAGCCCCCTCCAATGGCGGAACACCGGGGAGCTGTTTTTT. Translating it yields CASSPLQWRNTGELFF.

The chain links TRBV27 to TRBJ2-3; D might be TRBD2 (5 bases). CDR3 length: 13 amino acids. CDR1 and CDR2 (germline): MNHEY, SMNVEV (reference sequence). The ends were cut back, 4 bases at V and 9 bases at J, with 14 bases in the middle. The CDR3 loop reads CASSSTSQGTQYF. In DNA form, the CDR3 reads TGTGCCAGCAGTTCTACTAGTCAAGGCACGCAGTATTTT.

The CDR3 loop is CASSAGLAGGNEQYF. The CDR3 DNA follows: TGTGCCAGCAGCGCGGGACTAGCGGGAGGTAATGAGCAGTACTTC. V gene TRBV7-2 combines with J gene TRBJ2-5; 15 positions agree with TRBD2. V lost 5 bases and J lost 11; bases outside the gene matches: 9. Germline CDR1 and CDR2: SGHTA and FQGNSA. This CDR3 spans 15 amino acids.

The gene calls are TRBV12-3 or TRBV12-4 and TRBJ2-5; maybe TRBD1 (9 bases). Trimming left V 5 bases short and J 11 bases short, with 18 bases between. The CDR3 length is 13 residues. The CDR3 loop reads CASSRQGEREQYF. The CDR3 coding sequence is TGTGCCAGCAGTCGACAGGGGGAGCGGGAGCAGTACTTC.

The V and J genes are TRBV11-2 and TRBJ2-1; D possibly corresponds to TRBD2 (6 bases). The V and J ends lost 3 bases and 5 bases respectively, with 11 bases between them. This CDR3 comprises 14 residues. Per germline, CDR1 SGHAT and CDR2 FQNNGV. DNA of the CDR3: TGTGCCAGCAGCTTCTCCGGGAGTCACAATGAGCAGTTCTTC. It is translated as CASSFSGSHNEQFF.

The chain recombines TRBV20-1 with TRBJ2-4; 9 nucleotides agree with TRBD2. Germline V gives CDR1 DFQATT, CDR2 SNEGSKA (reference sequence). With 6 bases clipped from V and 8 bases from J, the junction kept 8 bases outside the gene matches. This CDR3 is built from 13 residues. In nucleotides, the CDR3 is TGCAGTGCCGGGACTAGCCCTCGGGACATTCAGTACTTC. Translation: CSAGTSPRDIQYF.

This chain joins TRBV27 and TRBJ2-7; 7 bases are shared with TRBD1. With 5 bases clipped from V and 7 bases from J, the junction kept 11 bases outside the gene matches. Per the germline V gene, CDR1 is MNHEY and CDR2 is SMNVEV (reference sequence). The CDR3 consists of 14 residues. The CDR3 region is CASSLTTGYNEQYF. The CDR3 nucleotides read TGTGCCAGCAGTCTAACGACAGGGTACAATGAGCAGTACTTC.

This rearrangement joins TRBV7-9 to TRBJ2-2; no clear D gene. CDR3 length: 13 amino acids. Germline CDR1 is SEHNR and CDR2 is FQNEAQ (reference sequence). Trimming took off 4 bases at V and 9 bases at J, with 12 bases between the two ends. The CDR3 nucleotides are TGTGCCAGCAGCTCTGGACGTTCGCGGGAGCTGTTTTTT. Protein product: CASSSGRSRELFF.

The chain has TRBV4-3 and TRBJ1-4; possibly TRBD1 for D (5 bases). This CDR3 contains 15 residues. Trimming stripped 0 bases from V and 8 bases from J, with 13 bases between. CDR1 LGHNA and CDR2 YSLEER come from the germline V gene. In nucleotides, the CDR3 is TGCGCCAGCAGCCAAGATCGGGGGATCTTGGAAAAACTGTTTTTT. This translates into CASSQDRGILEKLFF.

This clonotype was observed a few times. The chain uses TRBV4-1 and TRBJ2-6; D gene uncertain. Germline V gene sequence: CDR1 MGHRA, CDR2 YSYEKL. CDR3 length equals 13 residues. V lost 3 bases to trimming and J lost 4 bases, with 4 bases between them. For the CDR3, the DNA is TGCGCCAGCAGCCAGCAGGGGGCCAACGTCCTGACTTTC. Its protein is CASSQQGANVLTF.

This clonotype was observed a few times. The chain combines TRBV5-5 with TRBJ2-1, with 13 bases fitting TRBD2. CDR1 and CDR2 from the germline V gene are SGHKS and YYEKEE (reference sequence). The V and J ends lost 4 bases and 1 base, in that order; junction bases with no gene match: 8. CDR3 length: 18 residues. CDR3 protein: CASSATSGRLGSYNEQFF. DNA of the CDR3: TGTGCCAGCAGCGCGACTAGCGGGAGGCTCGGGTCCTACAATGAGCAGTTCTTC.

The V gene is TRBV20-1, the J gene TRBJ1-5; 9 bases are shared with TRBD1. J gave up 7 bases and V 4 bases, and 17 bases lay outside the gene matches. CDR3 length: 17 residues. Germline V gene lookup returns CDR1 DFQATT and CDR2 SNEGSKA (reference sequence). The CDR3 region has the DNA TGCAGTGCTAAGAAAACGGACAGGGGTATTGCGGGGCAGCCCCAGCATTTT. Residues: CSAKKTDRGIAGQPQHF.

The chain employs TRBV3-1 and TRBJ1-4; no clear D. V was trimmed by 1 base and J by 0 bases, leaving 21 bases between them. This CDR3 has 20 residues. Germline V gene sequence: CDR1 LGHDT, CDR2 YNNKEL (reference sequence). The CDR3 sequence: CASSQGRWSKMVATNEKLFF. CDR3 coding DNA: TGTGCCAGCAGCCAAGGTCGGTGGTCTAAGATGGTTGCAACTAATGAAAAACTGTTTTTT.

This clonotype was detected only a few times. The chain joins TRBV3-1 to TRBJ2-7, with D perhaps TRBD2 (6 bases). The CDR3 runs 14 residues. Germline V gene sequence: CDR1 LGHDT, CDR2 YNNKEL (reference sequence). Trimming removed 4 bases from V and 1 base from J, with 11 bases in between. CDR3 sequence reads: CASSPRDFSYEQYF. CDR3 bases: TGTGCCAGCAGCCCCCGGGACTTTTCCTACGAGCAGTACTTC.

The chain uses TRBV7-9 and TRBJ2-1; tentative D call: TRBD2 (6 bases). The germline V and J ends were trimmed by 1 base and 4 bases, with 14 bases remaining between them. This CDR3 has 16 residues. CDR1 and CDR2 from the germline V gene are SEHNR and FQNEAQ (reference sequence). In DNA, the CDR3 is TGTGCCAGCAGCTTAGGACAAGCGGGCGCTTACAATGAGCAGTTCTTC. This encodes CASSLGQAGAYNEQFF. The full variable domain, its missing parts supplied by reference TRBV7-9 and TRBJ2-1, is DTGVSQNPRHKITKRGQNVTFRCDPISEHNRLYWYRQTLGQGPEFLTYFQNEAQLEKSRLLSDRFSAERPKGSFSTLEIQRTEQGDSAMYLCASSLGQAGAYNEQFFGPGTRLTVL.

V and J are TRBV5-1 and TRBJ2-5; TRBD2 agrees at 11 bases. The CDR3 totals 17 residues. The junction had 9 bases not matched to a gene; V was cut back by 4 bases and J by 1 base. Germline CDR1 is SGHRS and CDR2 is YFSETQ. The CDR3 region has the DNA TGCGCCAGCAGCCCCCGGACTAGCGGGTTAACCCAAGAGACCCAGTACTTC. This codes for CASSPRTSGLTQETQYF.